This record covers a single TCR beta chain. No antigen is known for it. No base quality information exists; no much larger clone differs at one position. Magnetic bead negative selection was used to isolate untouched CD4+ T cells from Ficoll-separated PBMC, with purity averaging around 98%. Using magnetic beads, untouched CD4+ T cells were isolated from Ficoll-separated PBMC at roughly 98% purity, with only negligible CD8+ contamination. Peripheral blood mononuclear cells came from the buffy coats of a few healthy blood donors. All three donors were CMV seronegative. The DNeasy Blood & Tissue Kit was used for extraction of genomic DNA. TCRB sequencing was performed on genomic DNA from sorted CD137+CD4+ cells and pre-culture CD4+ baseline samples from each subject. These data belong to a study of T cell repertoires and HLA-DP antigens (dated by TCRdb to about 2018). General notes on the study: Using HeLa cells transduced to present allogeneic HLA-DP, the study set up an in vitro model of CD4+ T cell alloreactivity. The three donors were two male and one female, with ages ranging from the 18-to-29 to the 60-to-69 age band. Compared with self, one alloantigen differed at one amino acid in the peptide-binding groove and the other differed at some 11, modelling structurally similar versus dissimilar alloantigens. On average, approximately 0.2 ug of DNA went in for sorted CD137+CD4+ samples, versus 1,000 to 1,500 ng for pre-culture CD4+ samples. Points the paper makes about the study in general: Separate analysis of naive and memory CD4+ repertoires was not performed. Average cumulative frequency of clones undetected before culture was approximately 37% against one allele and about 46% against the other. Limitations included only a few donors, a non-physiological HeLa antigen-presenting system, and the use of total CD4+ responder cells. Clonality of sorted CD137+ cells was similar against both alloantigens (approximately 0.4) and much higher than in pre-culture samples (about 0.04).

TCRB CDR3 regions were amplified with the immunoSEQ multiplex PCR using forward primers for 54 TRBV segments and reverse primers for 13 TRBJ segments. Pre-culture CD4+ samples were sequenced at deep resolution, targeting under 250,000 T cell genomes. Amplicons were sequenced on an Illumina HiSeq System, producing 87 bp reads covering the CDR3. In the authors' own workflow: PCR and sequencing errors in the reads were corrected, and CDR3 regions were defined by aligning to IMGT reference sequences. Synthetic template pools were used to estimate the numbers of templates and unique rearrangements. Clonality was calculated as 1 minus Pielou's evenness. Richness was estimated with the Daley-Smith estimator. Repertoire overlap was measured with Morisita's index. Clones present in cultured samples but not detected in the pre-culture repertoire of the same donor were defined as low-abundance clones. TCRdb mirrors the immuneACCESS table, restricted to in-frame sequences. Some clones are absent from its copies; in checked studies, under half trace to an unresolved V gene, and the reason for the others is unknown. V, J and clone size reflect that table, while D and trimming were determined from the DNA. The sample contains 65,000 to 95,000 clones, roughly 77% of them found a single time. The top ten clonotypes cover 1.6% of the sample.

The junction shows trimming of 4 bases on V and 3 bases on J, and the gene matches do not reach 7 bases of it. Based on the germline V gene, the CDR1 and CDR2 sequences are SGHVS and FNYEAQ. The CDR3 runs 15 amino acids, cysteine and phenylalanine included. The sequence is cut down to CDR3 DNA, 45 bases in frame from base 1. Sequenced: CD4+ T cells from PBMCs. The chain couples TRBV7-6 to TRBJ2-3, and 7 bases in between align with TRBD1. The sequence derives from a man aged 55 to 70 in good health and CMV-seronegative. The nucleotides read TGTGCCAGCAGCTCACGGGACAGTGGGACAGATACGCAGTATTTT. This gives the protein CASSSRDSGTDTQYF.